The rows below give T cell receptor beta chains drawn from one sample of a study of PD-L1 blockade in urothelial cancer. TCRdb's table, derived via immunoSEQ multiplex PCR, lists solely in-frame clones and lacks some. This sample carries approximately 28,000 clones, about 85% of them seen once, and the ten largest clones take approximately 3.1%. This specimen consisted of PBMCs, obtained around atezolizumab (anti-PD-L1) treatment. These receptors were collected from a man between 65 and 80 years old with urothelial cancer. Each CDR3 is given with its conserved first and last residue. The D gene is left open where the match is weak. Clone size is not always given. Where it is, it says once, few, many or a class for expanded clones.

TRBJ1-2	11	TRBV19	.	.	CATKQDYGYTF	TGTGCCACAAAACAGGACTATGGCTACACCTTC
TRBJ1-1	13	TRBV11-3	.	.	CASSLNKNTEAFF	TGTGCCAGCAGCTTAAATAAGAACACTGAAGCTTTCTTT
TRBJ2-5	17	TRBV5-1	.	.	CASSLGGTSRGQETQYF	TGCGCCAGCAGCTTGGGGGGGACTTCCCGGGGCCAAGAGACCCAGTACTTC
TRBJ2-4	14	TRBV7-2	.	TRBD2	CASSLEAGTGIQYF	TGTGCCAGCAGCTTAGAAGCGGGAACCGGCATTCAGTACTTC
TRBJ1-1	14	TRBV25-1	.	TRBD1	CASSGYRGGTEAFF	TGTGCCAGCAGTGGTTACAGGGGCGGCACTGAAGCTTTCTTT
TRBJ2-7	15	TRBV7-2	few	TRBD1	CASSPAPGGGYEQYF	TGTGCCAGCAGTCCAGCCCCAGGGGGCGGCTACGAGCAGTACTTC
TRBJ2-1	14	TRBV28	.	.	CASSLTATGGEQFF	TGTGCCAGCAGTTTAACTGCTACTGGGGGGGAGCAGTTCTTC
TRBJ2-7	15	TRBV7-3	.	TRBD2	CASSLMASGSYEQYF	TGTGCCAGCAGCTTAATGGCTAGCGGGAGCTACGAGCAGTACTTC
TRBJ1-3	17	TRBV19	.	TRBD1	CASSTGQGNVAGNTIYF	TGTGCCAGTAGTACCGGACAGGGTAATGTTGCTGGAAACACCATATATTTT
TRBJ1-2	14	TRBV14	.	.	CASSVQTGNYGYTF	TGTGCCAGCAGCGTCCAGACAGGAAACTATGGCTACACCTTC
TRBJ1-2	12	TRBV7-9	.	.	CASSLPPGDRTF	TGTGCCAGCAGCTTACCCCCAGGGGACCGCACCTTC
TRBJ1-1	14	TRBV9	.	.	CASSVAQGDTEAFF	TGTGCCAGCAGCGTAGCACAGGGAGACACTGAAGCTTTCTTT
TRBJ1-2	17	TRBV4-3	.	.	CASSQDLRQTSSYGYTF	TGCGCCAGCAGCCAAGATTTAAGACAGACCAGTTCCTATGGCTACACCTTC
TRBJ2-7	13	TRBV6-6	.	.	CASRRDDRREQYF	TGTGCCAGCAGGAGAGACGACCGGCGGGAGCAGTACTTC
TRBJ2-1	16	TRBV28	.	TRBD2	CASSLTSGRARNEQFF	TGTGCCAGCAGTCTGACTAGCGGGAGGGCCCGCAATGAGCAGTTCTTC
TRBJ1-3	13	TRBV30	.	.	CAWSVGAGNTIYF	TGTGCCTGGAGTGTTGGAGCCGGAAACACCATATATTTT
TRBJ2-5	15	TRBV5-1	.	.	CASSATGLGGETQYF	TGCGCCAGCAGCGCAACAGGGTTGGGAGGGGAGACCCAGTACTTC
TRBJ1-2	20	TRBV28	.	.	CASRGANPRDPGRVYYGYTF	TGTGCCAGCAGGGGGGCCAACCCACGGGACCCAGGGAGGGTCTACTATGGCTACACCTTC
TRBJ1-2	14	TRBV2	.	.	CASTPGEGYYGYTF	TGTGCCAGCACCCCGGGGGAGGGGTACTATGGCTACACCTTC
TRBJ1-1	15	TRBV7-2	.	TRBD1	CASSGGQGRLTEAFF	TGTGCCAGCAGCGGGGGACAGGGCAGATTGACTGAAGCTTTCTTT
TRBJ1-5	16	TRBV4-3	.	.	CASSQVFREGNQPQHF	TGCGCCAGCAGCCAAGTTTTCAGGGAAGGCAATCAGCCCCAGCATTTT
TRBJ2-3	14	TRBV2	few	TRBD2	CASTPGTIIDTQYF	TGTGCCAGCACCCCCGGGACTATCATAGATACGCAGTATTTT
TRBJ2-3	13	TRBV28	.	TRBD1	CASGQVKTDTQYF	TGTGCCAGCGGACAGGTGAAGACAGATACGCAGTATTTT
TRBJ1-1	15	TRBV2	once	.	CASSENGRGNTEAFF	TGTGCCAGCAGTGAAAATGGCAGGGGTAACACTGAAGCTTTCTTT
TRBJ2-3	14	TRBV9	few	.	CASSVAGATDTQYF	TGTGCCAGCAGCGTAGCAGGGGCCACAGATACGCAGTATTTT
TRBJ2-7	14	TRBV18	.	TRBD1	CASSPGTVTYEQYF	TGTGCCAGCTCACCCGGGACAGTAACCTACGAGCAGTACTTC
TRBJ2-2	16	TRBV9	.	.	CASSDKRTGNTGELFF	TGTGCCAGCAGCGATAAGCGGACCGGGAACACCGGGGAGCTGTTTTTT